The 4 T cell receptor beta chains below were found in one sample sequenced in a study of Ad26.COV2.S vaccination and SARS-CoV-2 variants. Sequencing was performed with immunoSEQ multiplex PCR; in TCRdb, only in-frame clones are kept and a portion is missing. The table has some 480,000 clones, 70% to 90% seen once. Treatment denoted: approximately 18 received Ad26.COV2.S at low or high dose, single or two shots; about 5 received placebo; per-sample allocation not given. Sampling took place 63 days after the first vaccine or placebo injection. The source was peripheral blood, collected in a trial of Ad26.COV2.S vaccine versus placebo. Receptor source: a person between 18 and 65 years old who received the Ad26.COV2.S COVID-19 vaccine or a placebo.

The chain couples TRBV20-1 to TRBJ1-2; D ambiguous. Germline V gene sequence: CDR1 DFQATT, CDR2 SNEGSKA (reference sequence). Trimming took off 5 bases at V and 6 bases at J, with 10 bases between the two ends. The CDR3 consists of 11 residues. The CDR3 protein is CSAGGWDGYTF. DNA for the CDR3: TGCAGTGCTGGAGGATGGGATGGCTACACCTTC.

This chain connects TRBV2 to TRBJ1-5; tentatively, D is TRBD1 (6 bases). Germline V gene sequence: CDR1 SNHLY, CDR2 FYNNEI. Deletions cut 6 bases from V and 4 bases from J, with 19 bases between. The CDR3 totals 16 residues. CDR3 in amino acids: CASSADRKKTNQPQHF. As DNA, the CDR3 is TGTGCCAGCAGCGCTGACAGGAAGAAGACTAATCAGCCCCAGCATTTT.

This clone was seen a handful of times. CDR3 in amino acids: CASSPRGGTYYEQYF. DNA for the CDR3: TGTGCCAGCAGCCCCAGAGGCGGGACTTACTACGAGCAGTACTTC. The chain uses TRBV7-9 and TRBJ2-7; possibly TRBD2 for D (6 bases). Germline-derived CDR1 and CDR2 are SEHNR and FQNEAQ (reference sequence). The CDR3 is 15 residues long. V was clipped by 5 bases and J by 3 bases, with 17 bases between them.

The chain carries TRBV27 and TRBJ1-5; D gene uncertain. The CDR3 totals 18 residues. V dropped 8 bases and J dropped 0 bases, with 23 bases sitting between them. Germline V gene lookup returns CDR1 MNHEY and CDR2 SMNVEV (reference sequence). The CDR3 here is CASPSITPPYYSNQPQHF. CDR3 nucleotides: TGTGCCAGCCCCTCAATTACCCCTCCCTACTATAGCAATCAGCCCCAGCATTTT.